The present T cell receptor (beta chain) was sequenced within a study of human T cells and chemical hapten exposure. Whole-study results and caveats: No shift was seen in TCRs above 1 in 1000 frequency with DPC sensitization. Donors' alopecia may make their immune response differ from healthy people's.

Trimming removed 4 bases from V and 0 bases from J; junction bases left unmatched: 5. Germline CDR1 is SGHRS and CDR2 is YFSETQ. This CDR3 is 16 amino acids long. This clonotype has ten or more counts. The antigen is not known. The time point denotes: patch test 2, 6 weeks after DPC sensitization. Treatment indicated: therapeutic diphenylcyclopropenone sensitization with weekly scalp DPC. Alopecia patients between 18 and 70 years old and suitable for DPC were used as donors. As the library was built, unique molecular identifiers were attached to individual cDNA molecules. TCRdb reprocessed the RACE reads with MiXCR, giving one entry per CDR3 protein. The sample records over 100,000 distinct CDR3 sequences, less than 10% being singletons.

This sequence was found in a woman aged 40-49 years with alopecia areata. Some clones in this sample may be carry-over from other donors' samples. The sequencing used whole blood, collected in connection with sensitization to the hapten diphenylcyclopropenone (DPC). The chain employs TRBV5-1 and TRBJ2-5; 11 nucleotides agree with TRBD2. Here the CDR3 DNA reads TGCGCCAGCAGCCAGGGGACTAGCGGTTACCAAGAGACCCAGTACTTC. Amino acids: CASSQGTSGYQETQYF.